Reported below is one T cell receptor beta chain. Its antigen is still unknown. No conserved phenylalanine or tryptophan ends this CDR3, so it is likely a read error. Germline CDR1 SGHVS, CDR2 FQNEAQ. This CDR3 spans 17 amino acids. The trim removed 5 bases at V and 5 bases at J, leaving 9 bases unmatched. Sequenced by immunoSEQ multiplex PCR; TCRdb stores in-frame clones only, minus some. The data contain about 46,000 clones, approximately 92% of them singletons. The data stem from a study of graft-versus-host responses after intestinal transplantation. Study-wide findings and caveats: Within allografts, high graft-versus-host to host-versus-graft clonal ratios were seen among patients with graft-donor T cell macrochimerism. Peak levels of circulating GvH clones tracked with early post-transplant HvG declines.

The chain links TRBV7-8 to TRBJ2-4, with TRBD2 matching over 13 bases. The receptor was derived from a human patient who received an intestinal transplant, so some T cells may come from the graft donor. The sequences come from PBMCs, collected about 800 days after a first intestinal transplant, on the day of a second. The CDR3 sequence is CASSAGTSGKGQNIQYY. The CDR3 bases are TGTGCCAGCAGCGCCGGGACTAGCGGGAAGGGCCAAAACATTCAGTACTAC.